This T cell receptor beta chain was documented in a study of blood T cell repertoires in COVID-19 (dated by TCRdb to the early 2020s). Background for the entire study: Samples from collaborators originated in the United States, Italy and Spain and spanned both the acute and convalescent phases of COVID-19. The material from the prospective study consisted of cDNA or gDNA derived from T cells, B-cell-depleted T cells, or PBMCs. The dataset comprised deeply sampled blood TCRbeta repertoires from subjects exposed to, actively infected with, or recovered from COVID-19. The repertoires were released in a freely available public database meant as a resource for research on the immune response to SARS-CoV-2. The samples were drawn from the first 160 participants of the ongoing ImmuneRACE study and from 1,254 subjects provided by 6 global collaborators. Nearly every sample came with metadata listing a de-identified subject ID, COVID-19 status, age in years and sex. HLA class I and class II types, where available, came from metadata supplied by the sample provider rather than from assay-based typing. General findings and caveats noted by the study authors: The quantity of clinical and demographic metadata differed by source and by participant and was supplied without curation.

As encoded in the germline V gene (reference sequence), CDR1 is LNHDA while CDR2 is SQIVND. The germline V and J ends show losses of 5 bases and 4 bases respectively, and no gene match explains 6 bases of the junction. The CDR3 goes from the cysteine to the phenylalanine over 14 residues. Only the CDR3 region is kept as DNA, spanning 42 bases read in frame from base 1. TCRbeta CDR3 regions were amplified from genomic DNA using the immunoSEQ Assay, a bias-controlled multiplex PCR. In the authors' own workflow: Nucleated cell counts per sample were estimated from amplification of reference gene primers within the assay. To quantify the absolute abundance of each unique TCRbeta CDR3 rearrangement, sequence reads were collapsed and filtered. For each sample, productive Simpson clonality was calculated as the square root of Simpson's diversity index across productive rearrangements. Here the immuneACCESS table is served through TCRdb, limited to in-frame sequences with V and J called. Missing clones are a known gap in these copies; in checked studies unresolved V genes cover under half, and the rest lacks a known reason. V and J calls and clone size are as listed in that table; D and trimming were resolved from the DNA. The sample records about 220,000 clones, roughly four fifths of which are singletons. The ten top clones hold more than 3% of the sample.

In its sample, this clone was seen a few times. Its antigen has not been determined. No base quality information exists; no much larger clone differs at one position. Participants in the prospective study were enrolled through a virtual design, were aged roughly 18 to 100 years, and lived in 20 to 30 United States geographic areas. In the prospective study, participants were assigned to cohorts based on the clinical history participants reported in a screening survey and a study questionnaire. ImmuneRACE Cohort 3 recovered participants were defined by two consecutive negative NP/OP PCR tests, healthcare professional clearance, or symptom resolution. In the prospective study, whole blood, serum and a nasopharyngeal or oropharyngeal swab were collected from each participant by mobile phlebotomists. Participants in the prospective study had the option to provide additional blood draws and questionnaires over a roughly two-month period. Before DNA extraction, blood samples from the prospective study were shipped at room temperature or frozen.

The origin of this receptor is a woman in her fifties or sixties who had recovered from COVID-19. The sequenced sample was PBMCs or T cells enriched from blood (not recorded which). The sequence links TRBV19 to TRBJ1-1; the central 8 bases match TRBD1. The CDR3 sequence is CASSPRTGSTEAFF. Read as DNA, the sequence is TGTGCCAGTAGTCCCCGGACAGGGAGCACTGAAGCTTTCTTT.